The text below deals with one T cell receptor beta chain. Version v3.0 of the immunoSEQ assay was performed at survey level. Sequenced by immunoSEQ multiplex PCR; TCRdb stores in-frame clones only, minus some. The sample holds 15,000 to 20,000 clones, 70% to 80% seen once. This entry is derived from a study of long-term antiretroviral therapy in people with HIV. The sequencing here drew on unsorted PBMCs, taken at the start of antiretroviral therapy, before treatment. This receptor was taken from a man in his late teens or twenties with HIV.

This chain's CDR3 is CASTPTGLTNEKLFF. CDR3 DNA: TGTGCCAGTACACCTACAGGGTTGACTAATGAAAAACTGTTTTTT. The chain uses TRBV19 and TRBJ1-4, with D maybe TRBD1 (6 bases). This CDR3 has 15 residues. V was shortened by 7 bases and J by 2 bases, with 14 bases between the two germline ends. CDR1 and CDR2 (germline): LNHDA, SQIVND (reference sequence). Using reference TRBV19 and TRBJ1-4 for the parts outside the CDR3, the full variable domain is DGGITQSPKYLFRKEGQNVTLSCEQNLNHDAMYWYRQDPGQGLRLIYYSQIVNDFQKGDIAEGYSVSREKKESFPLTVTSAQKNPTAFYLCASTPTGLTNEKLFFGSGTQLSVL.